Below are 27 T cell receptor beta chains sequenced from a single sample in a study of T cell responses to AZD1222 COVID-19 vaccine. Profiling relied on immunoSEQ multiplex PCR, and the TCRdb table lists in-frame clones only, not all of them. The sample consists of 100,000 to 150,000 clones, around 89% of them appearing once. This sample comprised peripheral blood, obtained on day 0 of AZD1222 vaccination. These receptors all stem from an adult in good health.

The chain couples TRBV19 to TRBJ1-5, with a weak D call TRBD1 (6 bases). The CDR3 contains 15 residues. Germline CDR1 and CDR2: LNHDA and SQIVND (reference sequence). V was pared by 5 bases and J by 3 bases, with 14 bases between. This CDR3 is CASSPRGRDNQPQHF. The CDR3 DNA reads as TGTGCCAGTAGTCCCAGGGGCAGGGACAATCAGCCCCAGCATTTT.

The V gene is TRBV28, the J gene TRBJ2-1, with TRBD2 matching over 8 bases. Germline V CDR1 and CDR2: MDHEN, SYDVKM. V was pared by 3 bases and J by 2 bases, with 3 bases of the junction left unmatched. This CDR3 spans 15 amino acids. CDR3: CASSLSGGAYNEQFF. Here the CDR3 DNA reads TGTGCCAGCAGTTTGTCGGGAGGGGCCTACAATGAGCAGTTCTTC. The full variable domain, rest sourced from reference TRBV28 and TRBJ2-1, is DVKVTQSSRYLVKRTGEKVFLECVQDMDHENMFWYRQDPGLGLRLIYFSYDVKMKEKGDIPEGYSVSREKKERFSLILESASTNQTSMYLCASSLSGGAYNEQFFGPGTRLTVL.

This clone has more than one count but fewer than ten. V and J are TRBV30 and TRBJ1-5; 8 bases map to TRBD1. Per the germline V gene, CDR1 is GTSNPN and CDR2 is SVGIG (reference sequence). Trimming cost V 3 bases and J 6 bases; bases outside gene matches: 7. This CDR3 comprises 14 residues. This CDR3 reads CAWSQGARGQPQHF. CDR3 DNA: TGTGCCTGGAGCCAGGGGGCGAGGGGTCAGCCCCAGCATTTT.

The chain couples TRBV4-3 to TRBJ2-5; possibly TRBD1 or TRBD2 for D (6 bases each). The germline CDR1 and CDR2 sequences are LGHNA and YSLEER. V lost 8 bases and J lost 3, with 13 bases in between. The CDR3 totals 13 residues. The CDR3 sequence: CASAPGAKETQYF. The CDR3 bases are TGCGCCAGCGCGCCGGGGGCGAAAGAGACCCAGTACTTC.

V gene TRBV6-2 or TRBV6-3 combines with J gene TRBJ1-2, with 7 bases aligning to TRBD1. Germline CDR1 and CDR2: MNHEY and SVGEGT. The CDR3 is 16 amino acids. The junction had 5 bases not matched to a gene; V was cut back by 0 bases and J by 1 base. The CDR3 is CASSYSGTVSNYGYTF. In DNA form, the CDR3 reads TGTGCCAGCAGTTACTCCGGGACAGTGAGTAACTATGGCTACACCTTC.

This clone was observed once. The rearrangement uses TRBV6-2 or TRBV6-3 and TRBJ2-7; D could derive from TRBD1 or TRBD2 (6 bases each). Trimming removed 0 bases at V and 4 bases at J, with 19 bases between. Germline V CDR1 and CDR2: MNHEY, SVGEGT. This CDR3 comprises 17 residues. CDR3 residues: CASSYSMVRRRGYEQYF. The CDR3 DNA sequence: TGTGCCAGCAGTTACTCGATGGTCCGGCGGAGGGGGTACGAGCAGTACTTC.

The genes are TRBV3-1 (or the pseudogene TRBV3-2) and TRBJ2-6, with D perhaps assigned TRBD1 or TRBD2 (5 bases each). Germline values: CDR1 LGHDT, CDR2 YNNKEL (reference sequence). V gave up 5 bases and J gave up 5 bases, with 10 bases separating them. The CDR3 has 14 amino acids. CDR3 loop: CASSWDVRANVLTF. In DNA, the CDR3 is TGTGCCAGCAGCTGGGACGTCCGGGCCAACGTCCTGACTTTC.

This rearrangement joins TRBV6-5 to TRBJ2-3; D may match TRBD1 or TRBD2 (6 bases each). The CDR3 is 14 residues long. V was pared by 1 base and J by 6 bases, with 11 bases between. From germline, CDR1 is MNHEY and CDR2 SVGAGI. The CDR3 loop reads CASSYYQGRDTQYF. The CDR3 bases are TGTGCCAGCAGTTACTACCAGGGGAGGGATACGCAGTATTTT.

The genes are TRBV9 and TRBJ1-2; 12 bases map to TRBD1. Germline assignment: CDR1 SGDLS and CDR2 YYNGEE. This CDR3 is 15 amino acids long. J was trimmed by 8 bases and V by 3 bases; bases with no gene match: 8. CDR3 in DNA: TGTGCCAGCAGCGAGACGGGGACAGGGGGCGTGGGCTACACCTTC. Translation: CASSETGTGGVGYTF.

V gene TRBV20-1 combines with J gene TRBJ2-7, with a tentative D call TRBD2 (6 bases). The CDR3 sequence is 11 residues long. Germline V CDR1 and CDR2: DFQATT, SNEGSKA (reference sequence). V lost 5 bases and J lost 6, with 11 bases in between. The CDR3 DNA reads TGCAGTGCTGCAGGGACTTCCGAGCAGTACTTC. Protein: CSAAGTSEQYF.

The chain recombines TRBV5-4 with TRBJ2-4, with 11 positions matching TRBD1. Germline assignment: CDR1 SGHNT and CDR2 YYREEE (reference sequence). This CDR3 region has 15 residues. Trimming removed 4 bases from V and 8 bases from J; junction bases left unmatched: 8. In nucleotides, the CDR3 is TGTGCCAGCAGCCCCTCGGGACAGGGGGGCGACATTCAGTACTTC. This codes for CASSPSGQGGDIQYF.

This chain connects TRBV7-8 to TRBJ2-3; either TRBD1 or TRBD2 may supply D (5 bases each). CDR1 SGHVS and CDR2 FQNEAQ come from the germline V gene. This CDR3 is built from 12 residues. V lost 5 bases and J lost 8, with 11 bases in between. The CDR3 nucleotides are TGTGCCAGCAGCCTAATGAGGGGTACGCAGTATTTT. The encoded protein is CASSLMRGTQYF.

The chain is built from TRBV4-2 and TRBJ2-7, with D perhaps TRBD2 (6 bases). The V end was cut by 4 bases, the J end by 5 bases, with 24 bases between. The germline V gene has CDR1 LGHNA and CDR2 YNFKEQ. This CDR3 comprises 17 residues. Here the CDR3 reads CASSLRAGSGPSDEQYF. The CDR3 nucleotides are TGTGCCAGCAGCCTAAGGGCCGGGAGCGGGCCCTCGGACGAGCAGTACTTC.

The chain employs TRBV5-6 and TRBJ2-7; D is uncertain. The CDR3 totals 14 residues. V shed 5 bases and J shed 1 base, with 13 bases lying between them. The V gene's germline CDR1 is SGHDT and CDR2 YYEEEE. CDR3 DNA sequence: TGTGCCAGCAGATTTTGGTCTGGATCCTACGAGCAGTACTTC. Protein sequence: CASRFWSGSYEQYF.

This chain uses TRBV28 with TRBJ2-1; perhaps TRBD1 as D (6 bases). The germline CDR1 and CDR2 sequences are MDHEN and SYDVKM. CDR3 length: 13 amino acids. V was clipped by 5 bases and J by 8 bases, with 13 bases between them. The CDR3 bases are TGTGCCAGCAGTCCGCCGGGACACCATGAGCAGTTCTTC. This encodes CASSPPGHHEQFF.

This sequence joins TRBV11-1 and TRBJ2-3; D unresolved. V lost 5 bases to trimming and J lost 5 bases, with 11 bases between them. CDR3 size: 13 residues. The germline gives CDR1 SGHAT, CDR2 FQDESV (reference sequence). CDR3 coding DNA: TGTGCCAGCAGCCTAGGGCTAGGAGATACGCAGTATTTT. Its protein is CASSLGLGDTQYF. The variable domain in full, completed from reference TRBV11-1 and TRBJ2-3, reads EAEVAQSPRYKITEKSQAVAFWCDPISGHATLYWYRQILGQGPELLVQFQDESVVDDSQLPKDRFSAERLKGVDSTLKIQPAELGDSAMYLCASSLGLGDTQYFGPGTRLTVL.

The chain recombines TRBV6-6 with TRBJ2-7; D may be TRBD2 (7 bases). Germline V lookup: CDR1 MNHNY, CDR2 SVGAGI (reference sequence). V was clipped by 5 bases and J by 6 bases, with 11 bases between them. This CDR3 is 12 amino acids long. Here the CDR3 DNA reads TGTGCCAGCAGTAAAAGGGGGGGCGAGCAGTACTTC. This gives the protein CASSKRGGEQYF.

This clone is a singleton in its sample. The chain couples TRBV7-9 to TRBJ1-3; 7 bases map to TRBD1. This CDR3 has 15 residues. V shed 5 bases and J 0 bases; nucleotides not matched to a gene: 4. The V gene's germline CDR1 is SEHNR and CDR2 FQNEAQ (reference sequence). The CDR3 sequence is CASSRDRSSGNTIYF. The CDR3 nucleotides read TGTGCCAGCAGCCGGGACAGAAGCTCTGGAAACACCATATATTTT.

The chain links TRBV9 to TRBJ1-2, with TRBD1 as a possible D gene (5 bases). The CDR3 has 13 amino acids. Germline V CDR1 and CDR2: SGDLS, YYNGEE. Trimming took 3 bases from V and 2 from J, leaving 8 bases between them. The DNA for the CDR3 is TGTGCCAGCAGCGCGACAGTCAACTATGGCTACACCTTC. Translation gives CASSATVNYGYTF.

V usage is TRBV4-3 and J usage is TRBJ1-5; D is possibly TRBD1 (5 bases). V was pared by 0 bases and J by 7 bases, with 13 bases between. The CDR3 is 15 residues long. The V gene's germline CDR1 is LGHNA and CDR2 YSLEER. CDR3 DNA sequence: TGCGCCAGCAGCCAAGATTCGGGCAGGGAGCAGCCCCAGCATTTT. This encodes CASSQDSGREQPQHF.

The gene calls are TRBV2 and TRBJ2-5, with D maybe TRBD1 (6 bases). There are 15 residues in the CDR3. Trimming removed 6 bases at V and 5 bases at J, with 19 bases between. Germline lookup yields CDR1 SNHLY and CDR2 FYNNEI. The CDR3, as DNA: TGTGCCAGCAGCCACTACAGGGCAGCCGGGGAGACCCAGTACTTC. Protein: CASSHYRAAGETQYF.

The J gene is TRBJ1-3, the V gene TRBV28, with a tentative D call TRBD1 (6 bases). Per germline, CDR1 MDHEN and CDR2 SYDVKM. Trimming shortened V by 2 bases and J by 4 bases, and 12 bases separated the two germline ends. The CDR3 contains 15 residues. CDR3 sequence reads: CASSLRGGKGNTIYF. The CDR3 coding sequence is TGTGCCAGCAGTTTAAGGGGGGGGAAGGGAAACACCATATATTTT.

The rearrangement joins TRBV6-5 to TRBJ2-3; D remains unclear. The CDR3 length is 14 residues. CDR1 MNHEY and CDR2 SVGAGI come from the germline V gene. Between the trimmed V and J ends, which lost 5 bases and 2 bases, there was a span of 11 bases. The chain's CDR3 is CASSPTGFTDTQYF. CDR3 coding DNA: TGTGCCAGCAGTCCGACCGGCTTCACAGATACGCAGTATTTT.

This clone was seen once. The V call is TRBV19, the J call TRBJ1-1; D remains ambiguous. Trimming removed 5 bases from V and 4 bases from J, with 11 bases in between. CDR1 is LNHDA, CDR2 SQIVND, per germline (reference sequence). The CDR3 runs to 13 residues. The CDR3 bases are TGTGCCAGTAGTTTCGGAAAAGCCACTGAAGCTTTCTTT. Encoded protein: CASSFGKATEAFF.

The chain employs TRBV5-1 and TRBJ2-7; 7 bases line up with TRBD1. V lost 4 bases and J lost 12; bases outside the gene matches: 16. This CDR3 is 14 amino acids long. Germline loops: CDR1 SGHRS, CDR2 YFSETQ. CDR3 loop: CASSPNLPRQGWYF. DNA of the CDR3: TGCGCCAGCAGCCCAAACCTACCCAGACAGGGTTGGTACTTC.

The genes are TRBV12-3 or TRBV12-4 and TRBJ1-4; tentative D call: TRBD1 (5 bases). The CDR3 extends over 13 amino acids. Trimming stripped 5 bases from V and 14 bases from J, with 18 bases between. The CDR3 DNA reads as TGTGCCAGCAGTCCTCAGGGTAGGTTTGGCCTGTTTTTT. Amino acids: CASSPQGRFGLFF.

The chain links TRBV14 to TRBJ2-2, with 8 bases identical to TRBD1. Germline trimming cut 3 bases from V and 1 base from J; bases unmatched to any gene: 1. Germline lookup yields CDR1 SGHDN and CDR2 FVKESK. The CDR3 is 15 amino acids. CDR3 in amino acids: CASSHGTGNTGELFF. CDR3 bases: TGTGCCAGCAGCCATGGGACAGGGAACACCGGGGAGCTGTTTTTT.